This entry is about one T cell receptor (beta chain). Its antigen is undetermined. Combining a sample-barcoded 5' primer with a J-beta primer mix, a second PCR ran for about 7 to 11 cycles. Via MiXCR, TCRdb re-called the 5' RACE reads, giving one row per CDR3 protein. Of hundreds of thousands of distinct CDR3 sequences listed, more than 20% were seen once; the top ten hold around 10%. Ten milliliters of peripheral blood were drawn from each donor into EDTA-treated tubes. These data belong to a study of blood T cells in healthy people across ages. Study conclusions and caveats: TCR beta diversity tracked closely with naive T cell percentage.

This CDR3 has 17 residues. Germline CDR1 KGHDR, CDR2 SFDVKD. The junction had 7 bases not matched to a gene; V was cut back by 3 bases and J by 0 bases. These data also formed part of another study, on T cells of mothers and their children.

This clonotype was sampled from a boy younger than 18 in good health. The specimen was blood. The rearrangement uses TRBV24-1 and TRBJ2-1; 7 bases agree with TRBD1. The CDR3: CATSDRQGPSSYNEQFF. The CDR3 bases are TGTGCCACCAGTGATCGACAGGGTCCAAGCTCCTACAATGAGCAGTTCTTC.